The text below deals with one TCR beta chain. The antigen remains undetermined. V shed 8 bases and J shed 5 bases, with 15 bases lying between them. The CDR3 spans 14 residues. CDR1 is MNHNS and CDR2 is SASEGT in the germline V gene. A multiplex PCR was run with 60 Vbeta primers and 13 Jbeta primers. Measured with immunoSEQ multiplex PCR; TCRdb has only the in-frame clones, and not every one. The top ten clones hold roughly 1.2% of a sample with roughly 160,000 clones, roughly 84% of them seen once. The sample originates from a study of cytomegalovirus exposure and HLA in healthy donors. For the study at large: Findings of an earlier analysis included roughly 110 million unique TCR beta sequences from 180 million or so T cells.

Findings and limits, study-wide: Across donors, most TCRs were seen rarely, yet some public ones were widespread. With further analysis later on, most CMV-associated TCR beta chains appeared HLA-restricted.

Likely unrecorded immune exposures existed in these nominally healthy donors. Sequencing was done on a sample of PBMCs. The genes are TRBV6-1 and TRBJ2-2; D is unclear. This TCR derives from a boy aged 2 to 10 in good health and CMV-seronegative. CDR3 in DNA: TGTGCCAGCTCCACCGTTTCCAGGACCGGGGAGCTGTTTTTT. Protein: CASSTVSRTGELFF.